This TCR beta chain is drawn from a study of graft-versus-host responses after intestinal transplantation. Using immunoSEQ multiplex PCR, the repertoire was profiled, and TCRdb retains in-frame clones only, with some absent. The repertoire holds some 55,000 clones, with about 90% as singletons. The CDR3 sequence is 13 residues long. Germline CDR1 is LNHDA and CDR2 is SQIVND (reference sequence). The germline V and J ends were trimmed by 6 bases and 3 bases, with 11 bases remaining between them. The sequence came from a human patient who received an intestinal transplant, so some T cells may come from the graft donor. This chain joins TRBV19 and TRBJ1-1; D is unresolved. The sequenced sample was PBMCs, obtained about 93 weeks after intestinal transplant. CDR3 nucleotide sequence: TGTGCCAGTAGCCAAACATCGGACACTGAAGCTTTCTTT. It specifies CASSQTSDTEAFF. Drawing the rest from reference TRBV19 and TRBJ1-1, the complete variable domain is DGGITQSPKYLFRKEGQNVTLSCEQNLNHDAMYWYRQDPGQGLRLIYYSQIVNDFQKGDIAEGYSVSREKKESFPLTVTSAQKNPTAFYLCASSQTSDTEAFFGQGTRLTVV.